The present T cell receptor beta chain was sequenced within a study of OX40 agonist ivuxolimab in advanced cancers. At the level of the whole study: The costimulatory receptor OX40 (CD134) was targeted by ivuxolimab, a fully human IgG2 agonistic monoclonal antibody. Intravenous ivuxolimab was administered to patients every 2 weeks at six dose levels: 0.01, 0.1, 0.3, 1.5, 3 and 10 mg/kg. Of the roughly 51 dose-escalation patients, hepatocellular carcinoma was present in around 20, melanoma in about 15, renal cell carcinoma in 9 and head and neck cancer in 9. A male proportion of roughly 80% and a mean age of 60 years, ranging from 23 to 79, were recorded for the dose-escalation cohort. Prior anti-PD-1, anti-PD-L1 or anti-CTLA-4 therapy was permitted, and 30% to 50% of dose-escalation patients had received checkpoint inhibitors. Partial responses occurred in three dose-escalation patients, of whom one had hepatocellular carcinoma and two had cutaneous melanoma. The purpose of peripheral TCRbeta sequencing was to test whether ivuxolimab changed TCR sequence diversity and led to clonal T-cell expansion. The paper describes the monotherapy dose-escalation part (N = 52 patients) of the phase I trial of ivuxolimab. Paper-wide results and their limitations: Which antigens the clonally expanded peripheral T cells were specific for was not determined. In partial responders in the 0.1-3.0 mg/kg groups, normalized peripheral clonal expansion was found to be among the lowest, especially among CD8+ T cells. At doses of 0.1 to 3.0 mg/kg, clonal expansion of both CD4+ and CD8+ blood T cells was observed from baseline to week 6. Low levels of normalized T-cell clonal expansion were also seen in some patients who did not respond. After ivuxolimab, expanded clones were on average more numerous among CD8+ T cells than among CD4+ T cells.

The germline V gene sets CDR1 to LGHNA and CDR2 to YNFKEQ. V ends up 4 bases short and J 5 bases short, with an unmatched junction base count of 1. The CDR3 runs 13 amino acids, cysteine and phenylalanine included. Solely the CDR3 DNA is kept, with 39 bases framed from the first base. Patients with a history of autoimmune disease or receiving systemic immunosuppression were excluded from the trial. Peripheral blood for TCR sequencing was collected from all dose cohorts at baseline, on cycle 4 day 1, and on cycle 7 day 1. The samples were taken from a phase I, first-in-human, multicenter, open-label dose-escalation trial of ivuxolimab. The trial enrolled adults with locally advanced or metastatic head and neck squamous cell, hepatocellular, melanoma or renal cell carcinoma. Before TCR sequencing, CD4+ T cells and CD8+ T cells from peripheral blood were sorted into separate populations. With respect to this clone: Its antigen remains undetermined. It has no much larger one-base neighbor in the sample; base qualities were not kept.

For sequencing of the TCRbeta CDR3 region, genomic DNA was extracted from the sorted cells. The immunoSEQ Assay was used to sequence the TCRbeta CDR3 regions. TCRdb limited this immuneACCESS table to in-frame rearrangements with V and J called. A share of clones is missing; checked studies link under half to unresolved V genes, and the rest is unexplained. The sample table holds about 55,000 clones, of which 84% were seen once. The ten largest clones represent approximately 1.2% of the sample. The chain is encoded by TRBV4-2 joined to TRBJ1-1, with 10 bases matching TRBD1. Sample: CD4+ or CD8+ T cells sorted from blood, taken in a trial of the OX40 agonist ivuxolimab. The sequence came from an adult with an advanced solid tumor such as melanoma, head and neck, liver or kidney cancer. The CDR3 in this case is CASSRDRGTEAFF. The nucleotide sequence is TGTGCCAGCAGCCGGGACAGGGGAACTGAAGCTTTCTTT.